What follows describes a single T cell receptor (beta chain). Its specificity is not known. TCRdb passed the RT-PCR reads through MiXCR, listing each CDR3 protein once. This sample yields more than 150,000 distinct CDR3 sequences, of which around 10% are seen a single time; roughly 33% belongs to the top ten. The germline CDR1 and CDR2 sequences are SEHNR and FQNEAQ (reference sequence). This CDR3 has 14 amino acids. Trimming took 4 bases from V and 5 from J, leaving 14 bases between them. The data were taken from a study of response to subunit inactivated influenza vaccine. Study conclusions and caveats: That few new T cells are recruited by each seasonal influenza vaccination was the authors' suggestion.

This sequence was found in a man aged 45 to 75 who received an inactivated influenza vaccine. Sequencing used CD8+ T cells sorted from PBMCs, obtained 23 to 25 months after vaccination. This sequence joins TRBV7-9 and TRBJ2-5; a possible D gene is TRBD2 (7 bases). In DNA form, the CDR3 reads TGTGCCAGCAGCTGGCGGGGGCGGAGGGAGACCCAGTACTTC. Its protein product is CASSWRGRRETQYF. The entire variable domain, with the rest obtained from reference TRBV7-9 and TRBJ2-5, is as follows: DTGVSQNPRHKITKRGQNVTFRCDPISEHNRLYWYRQTLGQGPEFLTYFQNEAQLEKSRLLSDRFSAERPKGSFSTLEIQRTEQGDSAMYLCASSWRGRRETQYFGPGTRLLVL.